This TCR beta chain comes out of a study of beta chain features in type 1 diabetes (dated by TCRdb to the late 2010s). Context from the whole study: Mean age, gender distribution, total cell number and subset yield did not differ between patients and healthy donors. A total of some 100,000,000 sorted cells were examined across all samples, and a strong correlation was observed between cell number per subset and RNA yield. The study compared TCRB repertoires of sorted circulating CD4+ T cell subsets between recently diagnosed type 1 diabetes patients and matched healthy donors. Whereas all 30 or so donors provided naive and central memory subsets, regulatory and stem cell-like memory subsets were isolated from just 8 patients and about eight healthy donors. Points the paper makes about the study in general: Naive, central memory and regulatory TCRB repertoires appeared more similar among patients than among healthy donors. Patients with type 1 diabetes made fewer insertions and deleted more nucleotides at VDJ recombination sites, implying thymic rearrangement abnormalities. A moderate but significant shortening of TCRB CDR3 length was observed in type 1 diabetes patients in all four CD4+ subsets. PCR may preferentially amplify shorter templates, but because patient and control samples were amplified and corrected together, any resulting skew would affect both groups equally. Sequencing cDNA rather than genomic DNA could over-represent highly expressing activated cells, although activation and CD3 levels did not differ between groups. Only small numbers of individuals were included in the HLA sub-analyses, which left unresolved whether HLA type had any influence on TCRB rearrangement.

On this clone itself: What this receptor recognizes is not known. Base quality data are lacking; no much larger clone is found one base away.

From each donor, a single peripheral blood sample of approximately 110 mL on average was drawn into heparinised tubes. Using a panel that included CD45RO, CCR7, CD25, CD127, CD95 and CD27, naive, central memory, regulatory and stem cell-like memory CD4+ T cells were sorted on a BD FACSAria II. All sorted populations exceeded 98% purity. PBMCs were separated immediately by Lymphoprep density gradient centrifugation and were stained directly, without being cultured. So that batch effects would be minimized, each experiment stained and sorted samples in pairs, pairing one healthy donor with one patient. CDR1 and CDR2 (SGHAT, FQNNGV) derive from the germline V gene. The CDR3 sequence holds 13 residues, the cysteine and phenylalanine included. Only the CDR3 DNA is retained, 39 bases long and in frame from the first base. V is clipped by 3 bases and J by 2 bases, and the sequence between their germline boundaries is 5 bases long.

All of the isolated RNA was reverse transcribed with the High Capacity cDNA Reverse Transcription Kit, so expressed TCRB transcripts were sequenced. Stem cell-like memory T cell samples underwent survey-depth immunoSEQ sequencing, averaging roughly 1 million total reads per sample. Sorted cells were lysed in RLT buffer, and RNA was extracted using DNase-treated RNeasy Micro or Mini kits according to cell number. To prevent cross-contamination, each cell subset was processed individually, whereas patient and healthy donor samples were processed jointly. TCRB sequences were amplified from cDNA with the immunoSEQ multiplex PCR, producing 87-bp fragments spanning the CDR3 region. Sequencing of the amplicons was performed on the Illumina HiSeq platform. In the source study's methods: PCR bias was computationally corrected using synthetic template baselines, reads within Hamming distance 2 were collapsed, and singletons that could not be merged were discarded. By aligning reads against IMGT, V, D and J genes, CDR3 length, and insertions or deletions at six rearrangement sites were assigned. Within each subset, clonotype counts were normalized to the number of sorted cells before true diversity and Gini coefficients were calculated with the tcR R package. The overlap coefficient, calculated on TCRB nucleotide sequences, was used to measure repertoire sharing. TCRdb re-hosts the immuneACCESS table, in-frame sequences only. Its copies lack some clones; in the studies checked, an unresolved V gene accounts for under half of them, and the cause for the rest is not known. That table is the source of V, J and clone size, and D and trimming were worked out from the DNA. The sample table records about 53,000 clones; approximately 60% of these occur just once. Together, the top ten hold approximately 0.3% of the sample.

This TCR came from a woman between 25 and 40 years old with type 1 diabetes. Sequenced sample: stem cell memory CD4+ T cells from blood. The sample's cell subset or site, from its label and the paper: stem cell-like memory CD4+ T cells. The chain links TRBV11-2 with TRBJ1-5; the D gene remains uncertain. This receptor has the CDR3 CASSFQGNQPQHF. The bases read TGTGCCAGCAGCTTTCAGGGCAATCAGCCCCAGCATTTT.